The 26 T cell receptor beta chains reported below all come from one sample, sequenced in a study of shared clonotypes between healthy human individuals. Profiled with immunoSEQ multiplex PCR; TCRdb holds only in-frame clones, not every one. This table has some 2.1 million clones, roughly 95% appearing once. The sequenced sample was naive CD4+ T cells sorted from blood. As for subset: CD45RA+ positively selected. The origin of the receptors is a young man in good health.

The chain uses TRBV29-1 and TRBJ2-3, with a tentative D call TRBD2 (5 bases). The germline CDR1 and CDR2 sequences are SQVTM and ANQGSEA. This CDR3 is 12 amino acids long. The germline V and J ends were trimmed by 3 bases and 6 bases, with 10 bases remaining between them. CDR3 in amino acids: CSVELAWDTQYF. The CDR3, as DNA: TGCAGCGTTGAGCTAGCTTGGGATACGCAGTATTTT.

This chain links TRBV30 with TRBJ1-5; TRBD1 might be the D (5 bases). The CDR3 has 15 residues. The V end was cut by 2 bases, the J end by 3 bases, with 14 bases between. Germline V gene data show CDR1 as GTSNPN and CDR2 as SVGIG (reference sequence). This CDR3 is CAWSPPGAYNQPQHF. CDR3 nucleotides: TGTGCCTGGAGTCCGCCCGGGGCGTACAATCAGCCCCAGCATTTT.

The gene calls are TRBV4-2 and TRBJ1-4; D is unresolved. The CDR3 totals 13 residues. Trimming removed 0 bases from V and 7 bases from J, with 6 bases in between. CDR1 is LGHNA, CDR2 YNFKEQ, per germline. The CDR3 spells CASSQDKGEKLFF. In DNA, the CDR3 is TGTGCCAGCAGCCAAGATAAAGGTGAAAAACTGTTTTTT.

The chain carries TRBV4-3 and TRBJ2-3; a possible D gene is TRBD2 (5 bases). Germline V gene data show CDR1 as LGHNA and CDR2 as YSLEER. V lost 4 bases and J 5 bases, leaving 16 bases between the germline ends. There are 15 residues in the CDR3. The CDR3 is CASSPREGRVDTQYF. The CDR3 nucleotides read TGCGCCAGCAGCCCGCGAGAGGGCCGGGTAGATACGCAGTATTTT.

The chain employs TRBV5-4 and TRBJ2-5, with TRBD2 matching 10 bases. The DNA end lines up better with TRBJ2-7; the J call may be wrong. This CDR3 spans 14 amino acids. Germline V lookup: CDR1 SGHNT, CDR2 YYREEE (reference sequence). The chain's CDR3 is CASSFYSSGGEQYF. The CDR3 DNA sequence: TGTGCCAGCAGCTTCTACTCTAGCGGGGGCGAGCAGTACTTC.

The chain has TRBV7-6 and TRBJ1-5; D is perhaps TRBD1 (6 bases). CDR3 size: 14 residues. Germline V gene sequence: CDR1 SGHVS, CDR2 FNYEAQ. V lost 5 bases, J lost 9 bases, and 17 bases lay in between. This CDR3 reads CASSPEDREGPQHF. The CDR3 coding sequence is TGTGCCAGCAGCCCAGAGGACAGAGAGGGGCCCCAGCATTTT.

DNA for the CDR3: TGTGCCAGCAGCCCGGCGGGGGTGGGCAGGACCGGGGAGCTGTTTTTT. Translating gives CASSPAGVGRTGELFF. This sequence joins TRBV5-8 and TRBJ2-2; TRBD2 matches 7 bases. Germline lookup yields CDR1 SGHTS and CDR2 YDEGEE. This CDR3 has 16 amino acids. V shed 4 bases and J 5 bases; nucleotides not matched to a gene: 11. The variable domain in full, with the rest retrieved from reference TRBV5-8 and TRBJ2-2, is EAGVTQSPTHLIKTRGQQATLRCSPISGHTSVYWYQQALGLGLQFLLWYDEGEERNRGNFPPRFSGRQFPNYSSELNVNALELEDSALYLCASSPAGVGRTGELFFGEGSRLTVL.

The CDR3, as DNA: TGTGCCATCAGTGAAGAAGAGTTCTACGAGCAGTACTTC. Protein sequence: CAISEEEFYEQYF. The V gene is TRBV10-3, the J gene TRBJ2-7, with unresolved D. CDR3 size: 13 residues. V was shortened by 3 bases and J by 3 bases, with 9 bases between the two germline ends. Germline CDR1 reads ENHRY; CDR2 reads SYGVKD.

V gene TRBV30 combines with J gene TRBJ1-1; TRBD1 is a possible D gene (6 bases). V shed 5 bases and J shed 0 bases, with 13 bases lying between them. The CDR3 runs to 14 residues. Germline V gives CDR1 GTSNPN, CDR2 SVGIG (reference sequence). CDR3 sequence reads: CAWETGGVNTEAFF. The DNA of the CDR3 is TGTGCCTGGGAGACAGGCGGGGTGAACACTGAAGCTTTCTTT.

J is TRBJ1-6 and V is TRBV7-8, with D uncertain. Germline CDR1 and CDR2: SGHVS and FQNEAQ. V lost 1 base and J lost 7, with 14 bases in between. The CDR3 covers 16 residues. The CDR3 loop reads CASSLEGRFGNSPLHF. The CDR3 DNA reads as TGTGCCAGCAGCTTAGAAGGACGATTCGGAAATTCACCCCTCCACTTT.

The rearrangement uses TRBV7-2 and TRBJ2-5; TRBD1 might be the D (6 bases). The germline CDR1 and CDR2 sequences are SGHTA and FQGNSA. The CDR3 consists of 13 residues. With 6 bases removed from V and 2 bases from J, the gap between germline ends came to 10 bases. In DNA form, the CDR3 reads TGTGCCAGCAGGTCAGGGGCTCAAGAGACCCAGTACTTC. Translated: CASRSGAQETQYF.

V gene TRBV7-2 combines with J gene TRBJ1-2, with D uncertain. V lost 3 bases and J lost 1, with 12 bases in between. The germline V gene encodes CDR1 SGHTA and CDR2 FQGNSA. The CDR3 is 15 amino acids. The CDR3 DNA is TGTGCCAGCAGCTTGTACAGCCAACTTAACTATGGCTACACCTTC. Translated: CASSLYSQLNYGYTF.

The chain recombines TRBV4-1 with TRBJ1-5; D not resolved. With 4 bases removed from V and 6 bases from J, the gap between germline ends came to 10 bases. The CDR3 runs 13 residues. CDR1 is MGHRA and CDR2 is YSYEKL in the germline V gene. The CDR3 bases are TGCGCCAGCAGCCCCCAGGCTGGTCAGCCCCAGCATTTT. Its protein product is CASSPQAGQPQHF.

The V call is TRBV7-3, the J call TRBJ2-3; D ambiguous. Germline CDR1 is SGHTA and CDR2 is FQGTGA. The CDR3 runs 12 residues. V was trimmed by 8 bases and J by 5 bases, leaving 11 bases between them. CDR3 protein: CASGQPGDTQYF. As DNA, the CDR3 is TGTGCCAGCGGGCAACCAGGAGATACGCAGTATTTT. The full variable domain, rest sourced from reference TRBV7-3 and TRBJ2-3, is GAGVSQTPSNKVTEKGKYVELRCDPISGHTALYWYRQSLGQGPEFLIYFQGTGAADDSGLPNDRFFAVRPEGSVSTLKIQRTERGDSAVYLCASGQPGDTQYFGPGTRLTVL.

This chain links TRBV9 with TRBJ2-6; D unresolved. V gave up 4 bases and J gave up 0 bases, with 14 bases separating them. The CDR3 has 17 amino acids. The germline V gene encodes CDR1 SGDLS and CDR2 YYNGEE. CDR3 sequence: CASSPPGSYSGANVLTF. DNA of the CDR3: TGTGCCAGCAGCCCCCCCGGCAGTTACTCTGGGGCCAACGTCCTGACTTTC.

This chain uses TRBV28 with TRBJ1-2; D unresolved. Trimming stripped 3 bases from V and 3 bases from J, with 5 bases between. The V gene's germline CDR1 is MDHEN and CDR2 SYDVKM. This CDR3 comprises 12 residues. The CDR3 DNA sequence: TGTGCCAGCAGTTTGGACTACTATGGCTACACCTTC. Protein product: CASSLDYYGYTF.

A remark on this clone: Other DNA sequences of this sample code for an identical CDR3. This chain connects TRBV30 to TRBJ1-1; unclear D gene. The CDR3 extends over 13 amino acids. The V gene's germline CDR1 is GTSNPN and CDR2 SVGIG (reference sequence). With 2 bases removed from V and 0 bases from J, the gap between germline ends came to 7 bases. The CDR3 loop is CAWSYSLNTEAFF. CDR3 sequence (DNA): TGTGCCTGGAGTTACTCCCTGAACACTGAAGCTTTCTTT.

V usage is TRBV7-9 and J usage is TRBJ2-5, with 12 bases matching TRBD2. The V gene's germline CDR1 is SEHNR and CDR2 FQNEAQ (reference sequence). The V gene end was trimmed by 5 bases and the J gene end by 2 bases; junction bases not matched to a gene: 6. This CDR3 is built from 16 residues. The CDR3 protein is CASSVFLAGGQETQYF. For the CDR3, the DNA is TGTGCCAGCAGCGTATTCCTAGCGGGGGGGCAAGAGACCCAGTACTTC.

The chain employs TRBV4-2 and TRBJ1-1; D is ambiguous. This CDR3 has 17 residues. Per the germline V gene, CDR1 is LGHNA and CDR2 is YNFKEQ. V lost 1 base to trimming and J lost 0 bases, with 15 bases between them. CDR3 protein: CASSQAGEGSMNTEAFF. The CDR3 DNA sequence: TGTGCCAGCAGCCAAGCTGGGGAGGGCAGCATGAACACTGAAGCTTTCTTT.

V gene TRBV2 combines with J gene TRBJ1-1; possibly TRBD1 for D (6 bases). This CDR3 has 15 residues. Trimming pared 6 bases from V and 4 bases from J, leaving 18 bases between. The V gene's germline CDR1 is SNHLY and CDR2 FYNNEI. Here the CDR3 reads CASRSGARGSTEAFF. For the CDR3, the DNA is TGTGCCAGCAGGTCAGGGGCTCGCGGTAGCACTGAAGCTTTCTTT.

The CDR3 sequence is CASSYSIGNLYEQYF. The CDR3 bases are TGTGCCAGCAGTTACTCGATAGGGAACCTCTACGAGCAGTACTTC. This rearrangement joins TRBV6-6 to TRBJ2-7; D is ambiguous. V was trimmed by 0 bases and J by 3 bases, leaving 12 bases between them. CDR1 is MNHNY and CDR2 is SVGAGI in the germline V gene (reference sequence). This CDR3 is built from 15 residues.

This clone has only one observation. This sequence joins TRBV4-1 and TRBJ1-1; D possibly corresponds to TRBD1 (5 bases). The V and J ends lost 3 bases and 6 bases respectively, with 14 bases between them. Looked up from germline, CDR1 is MGHRA and CDR2 is YSYEKL. The CDR3 sequence is 14 residues long. The DNA of the CDR3 is TGCGCCAGCAGCCACCCCGCAGGGAGACCTGAAGCTTTCTTT. Translated, it gives CASSHPAGRPEAFF.

The V gene is TRBV29-1, the J gene TRBJ2-1, with TRBD1 matching over 7 bases. CDR1 and CDR2 (germline): SQVTM, ANQGSEA. The trim removed 1 base at V and 4 bases at J, leaving 1 base unmatched. The CDR3 loop spans 13 amino acids. The CDR3 here is CSVEGGQYNEQFF. In nucleotides, the CDR3 is TGCAGCGTTGAAGGGGGACAGTACAATGAGCAGTTCTTC.

The chain has TRBV5-4 and TRBJ2-1; 13 bases match TRBD2. V was pared by 4 bases and J by 9 bases, with 10 bases of the junction left unmatched. The CDR3 is 16 amino acids. Germline V CDR1 and CDR2: SGHNT, YYREEE (reference sequence). In nucleotides, the CDR3 is TGTGCCAGCAGCACCGGCGGGACTAGCGGGGCCTTTGAGCAGTTCTTC. This sequence encodes CASSTGGTSGAFEQFF. The full variable domain, completed using reference TRBV5-4 and TRBJ2-1, is ETGVTQSPTHLIKTRGQQVTLRCSSQSGHNTVSWYQQALGQGPQFIFQYYREEENGRGNFPPRFSGLQFPNYSSELNVNALELDDSALYLCASSTGGTSGAFEQFFGPGTRLTVL.

The chain uses TRBV6-5 and TRBJ1-2, with a possible D match to TRBD1 (5 bases). Germline V gene lookup returns CDR1 MNHEY and CDR2 SVGAGI. CDR3 length: 13 residues. Trimming stripped 5 bases from V and 8 bases from J, with 15 bases between. The CDR3 protein is CASSGWGGTGYTF. The CDR3 nucleotides are TGTGCCAGCAGTGGGTGGGGAGGGACCGGCTACACCTTC.

The CDR3 nucleotides read TGTGCCAGCAGCCGCTCGACAGGTCTGAACGAGCAGTACTTC. Protein sequence: CASSRSTGLNEQYF. This chain connects TRBV5-5 to TRBJ2-7; D possibly corresponds to TRBD1 (6 bases). V was clipped by 4 bases and J by 5 bases, with 16 bases between them. CDR3 length: 14 amino acids. From germline, CDR1 is SGHKS and CDR2 YYEKEE (reference sequence).